The clone carrying this TCR beta chain showed up just once. Its antigen is currently unknown. Other nucleotide sequences from this sample produce the same CDR3. Trimming removed 1 base at V and 6 bases at J, with 15 bases between. Germline CDR1 reads SGHNT; CDR2 reads YENEEA. This CDR3 is 15 amino acids long. The data were obtained in a study of cytomegalovirus exposure and HLA in healthy donors. Study overall: HLA-typed donors were the source of approximately 85 million unique TCRs held in an early data release.

With 60 Vbeta and 13 Jbeta primers, the PCR was carried out. The method was immunoSEQ multiplex PCR; TCRdb's version includes in-frame clones alone and lacks a portion of them. Of over 85,000 clones listed, more than 75% are singletons. Overall study results and limits: Most of the TCR beta V segments (in an earlier analysis) were productive either about 87% or about 30% of the time. Many donors shared some public TCRs, even though most TCR sequences were rare. A highly shared variant cluster was judged a likely technical artifact.

The J gene is TRBJ1-1, the V gene TRBV11-3, with D perhaps TRBD1 (5 bases). Sequencing was performed on PBMCs. This receptor was taken from a man aged 35 to 55 in good health and CMV-seronegative. CDR3 residues: CASSLGAKTASEAFF. The CDR3 DNA reads as TGTGCCAGCAGCTTAGGTGCGAAGACAGCCTCTGAAGCTTTCTTT.